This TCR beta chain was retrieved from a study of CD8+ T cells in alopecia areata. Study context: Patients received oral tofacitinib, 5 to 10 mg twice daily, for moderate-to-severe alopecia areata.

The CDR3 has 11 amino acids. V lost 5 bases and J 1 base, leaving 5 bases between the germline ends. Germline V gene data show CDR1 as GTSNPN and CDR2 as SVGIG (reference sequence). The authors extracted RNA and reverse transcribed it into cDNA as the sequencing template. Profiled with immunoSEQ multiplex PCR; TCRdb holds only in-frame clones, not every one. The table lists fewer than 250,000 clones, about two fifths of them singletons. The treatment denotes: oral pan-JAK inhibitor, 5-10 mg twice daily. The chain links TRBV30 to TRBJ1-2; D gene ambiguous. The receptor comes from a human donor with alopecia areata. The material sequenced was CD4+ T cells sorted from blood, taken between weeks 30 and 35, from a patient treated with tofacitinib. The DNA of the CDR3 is TGTGCCTGGGGGCGTAACTATGGCTACACCTTC. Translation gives CAWGRNYGYTF.